This T cell receptor beta chain was identified during a study of T-cell memory formation after mild COVID-19. This clonotype was observed at least ten times. Its matching antigen is unknown. From the 5' RACE reads, TCRdb called clonotypes with MiXCR, one entry per CDR3 protein. Among 250,000 to 300,000 distinct CDR3 sequences listed, 16% were seen once. This CDR3 spans 12 amino acids. V gave up 7 bases and J gave up 6 bases, with 12 bases separating them. Germline V gene data show CDR1 as SGHTA and CDR2 as FQGTGA. Findings and caveats of the study: Most CD4+ clones that shrank were in CM and EM, while CD8+ ones turned up in EMRA.

This TCR was sampled from a man between 18 and 29 years old who had mild COVID-19 (a few samples of this study predate the infection). Cell type and time point are not known. The V and J genes are TRBV7-3 and TRBJ1-2, with D hard to call. Sequenced: PBMCs or a T cell subset sorted from them (not recorded which). CDR3 nucleotides: TGTGCCAGCACCCACCTCCGGCATGGCTACACCTTC. This codes for CASTHLRHGYTF. The full variable domain, in which reference TRBV7-3 and TRBJ1-2 provide the parts outside the CDR3, is GAGVSQTPSNKVTEKGKYVELRCDPISGHTALYWYRQSLGQGPEFLIYFQGTGAADDSGLPNDRFFAVRPEGSVSTLKIQRTERGDSAVYLCASTHLRHGYTFGSGTRLTVV.